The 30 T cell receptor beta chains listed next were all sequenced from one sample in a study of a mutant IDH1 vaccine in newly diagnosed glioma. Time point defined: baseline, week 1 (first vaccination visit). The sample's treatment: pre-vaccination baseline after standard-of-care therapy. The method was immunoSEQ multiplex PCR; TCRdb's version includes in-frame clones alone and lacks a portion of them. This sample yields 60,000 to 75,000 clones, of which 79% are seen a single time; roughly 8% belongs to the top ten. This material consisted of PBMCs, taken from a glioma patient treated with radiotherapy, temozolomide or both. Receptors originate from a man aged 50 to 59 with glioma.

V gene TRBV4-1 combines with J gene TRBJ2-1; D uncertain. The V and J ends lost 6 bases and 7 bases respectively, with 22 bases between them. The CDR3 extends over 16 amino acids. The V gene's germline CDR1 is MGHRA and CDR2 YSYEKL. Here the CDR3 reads CASRLYHTSESNEQFF. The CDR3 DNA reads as TGCGCCAGCAGACTTTACCACACCTCCGAATCGAATGAGCAGTTCTTC.

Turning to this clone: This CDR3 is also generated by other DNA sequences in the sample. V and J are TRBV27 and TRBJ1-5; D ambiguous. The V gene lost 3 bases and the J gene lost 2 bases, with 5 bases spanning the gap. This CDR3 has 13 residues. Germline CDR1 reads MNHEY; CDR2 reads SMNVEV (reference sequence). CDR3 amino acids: CASSLSGNQPQHF. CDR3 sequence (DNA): TGTGCCAGCAGTTTGTCGGGCAATCAGCCCCAGCATTTT.

The CDR3 DNA reads as TGTGCCAGCAGTGAAAGTGGGGGGGTGTGGGGCTATGGCTACACCTTC. This translates into CASSESGGVWGYGYTF. The chain is built from TRBV2 and TRBJ1-2, with a tentative D call TRBD1 (5 bases). The germline CDR1 and CDR2 sequences are SNHLY and FYNNEI. V was pared by 2 bases and J by 4 bases, with 17 bases between. The CDR3 sequence is 16 residues long.

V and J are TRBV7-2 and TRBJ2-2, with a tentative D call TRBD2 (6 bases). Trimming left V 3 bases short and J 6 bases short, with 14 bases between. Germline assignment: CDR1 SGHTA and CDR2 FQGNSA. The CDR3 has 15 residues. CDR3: CASSLESGRPGELFF. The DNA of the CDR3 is TGTGCCAGCAGCTTGGAGAGCGGGCGGCCCGGGGAGCTGTTTTTT.

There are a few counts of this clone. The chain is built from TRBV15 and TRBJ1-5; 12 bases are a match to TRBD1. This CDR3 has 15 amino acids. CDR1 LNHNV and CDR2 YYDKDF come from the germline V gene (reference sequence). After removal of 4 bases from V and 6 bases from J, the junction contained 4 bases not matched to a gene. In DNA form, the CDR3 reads TGTGCCACCAGCAAGGGACAGGGGGCGGGTCAGCCCCAGCATTTT. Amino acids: CATSKGQGAGQPQHF.

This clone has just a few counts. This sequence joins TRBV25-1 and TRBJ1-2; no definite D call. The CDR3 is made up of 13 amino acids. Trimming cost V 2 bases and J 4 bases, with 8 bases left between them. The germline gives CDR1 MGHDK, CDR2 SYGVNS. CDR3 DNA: TGTGCCAGCAGTGAACTGGGTGGCTATGGCTACACCTTC. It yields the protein CASSELGGYGYTF.

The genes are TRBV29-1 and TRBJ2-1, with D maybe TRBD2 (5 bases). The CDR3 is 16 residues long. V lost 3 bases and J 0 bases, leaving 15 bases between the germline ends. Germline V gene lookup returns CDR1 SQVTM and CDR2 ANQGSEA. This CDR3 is CSVDPGGSGSYNEQFF. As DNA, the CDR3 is TGCAGCGTTGATCCCGGCGGGTCCGGCTCCTACAATGAGCAGTTCTTC.

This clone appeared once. The CDR3 DNA sequence: TGTGCCAGCAGTTACTCGAGGACCGACACAGATACGCAGTATTTT. This codes for CASSYSRTDTDTQYF. The chain has TRBV6-5 and TRBJ2-3; D unresolved. Per germline, CDR1 MNHEY and CDR2 SVGAGI. The CDR3 consists of 15 residues. The germline V and J ends were trimmed by 0 bases and 2 bases, with 9 bases remaining between them.

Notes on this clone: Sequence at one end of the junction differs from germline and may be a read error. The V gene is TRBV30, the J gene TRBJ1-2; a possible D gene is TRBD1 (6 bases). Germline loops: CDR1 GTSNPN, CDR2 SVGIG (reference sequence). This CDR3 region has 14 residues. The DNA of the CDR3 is TGTGCCTGGAGTGTACAGGGCCCTAACTATGGCCACACCTTC. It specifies CAWSVQGPNYGHTF.

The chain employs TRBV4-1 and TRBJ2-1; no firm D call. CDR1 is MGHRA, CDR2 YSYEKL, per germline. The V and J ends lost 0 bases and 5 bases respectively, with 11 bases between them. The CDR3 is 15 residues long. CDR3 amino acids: CASSQEGIPHNEQFF. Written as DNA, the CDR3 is TGCGCCAGCAGCCAAGAGGGAATACCTCACAATGAGCAGTTCTTC.

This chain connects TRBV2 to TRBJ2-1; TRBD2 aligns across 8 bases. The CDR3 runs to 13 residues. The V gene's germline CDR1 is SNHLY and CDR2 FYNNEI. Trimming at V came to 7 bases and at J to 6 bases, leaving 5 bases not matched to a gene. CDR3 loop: CASTYGTSNEQFF. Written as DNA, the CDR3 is TGTGCCAGCACCTACGGGACTAGCAATGAGCAGTTCTTC.

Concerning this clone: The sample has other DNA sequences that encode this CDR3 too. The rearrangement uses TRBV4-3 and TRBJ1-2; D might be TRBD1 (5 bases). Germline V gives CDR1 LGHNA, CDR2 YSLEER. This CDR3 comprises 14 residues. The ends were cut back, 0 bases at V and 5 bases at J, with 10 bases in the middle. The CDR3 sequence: CASSQETGGYGYTF. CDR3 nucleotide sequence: TGCGCCAGCAGCCAAGAAACAGGAGGTTATGGCTACACCTTC.

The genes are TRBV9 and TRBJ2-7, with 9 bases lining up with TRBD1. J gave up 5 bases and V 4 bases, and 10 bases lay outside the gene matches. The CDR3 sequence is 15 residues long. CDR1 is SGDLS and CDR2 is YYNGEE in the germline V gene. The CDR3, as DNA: TGTGCCAGCAGCATAAGGGGGGACAGGGATCACGAGCAGTACTTC. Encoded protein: CASSIRGDRDHEQYF.

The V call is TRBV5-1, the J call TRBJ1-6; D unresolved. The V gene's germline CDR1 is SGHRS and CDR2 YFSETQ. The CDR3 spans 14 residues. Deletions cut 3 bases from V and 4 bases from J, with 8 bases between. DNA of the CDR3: TGCGCCAGCAGCTCCGAGTTTTATAATTCACCCCTCCACTTT. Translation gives CASSSEFYNSPLHF.

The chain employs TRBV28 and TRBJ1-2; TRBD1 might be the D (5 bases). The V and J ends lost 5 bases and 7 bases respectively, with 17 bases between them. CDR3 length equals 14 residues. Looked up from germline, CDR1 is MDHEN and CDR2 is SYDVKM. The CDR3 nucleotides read TGTGCCAGCAGTGCCCCGGGGCCATACACTGGCTACACCTTC. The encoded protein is CASSAPGPYTGYTF.

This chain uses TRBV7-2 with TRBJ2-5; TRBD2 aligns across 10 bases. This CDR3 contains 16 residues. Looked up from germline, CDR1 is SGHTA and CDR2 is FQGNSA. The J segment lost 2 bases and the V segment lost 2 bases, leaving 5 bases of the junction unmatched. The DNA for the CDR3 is TGTGCCAGCAGCTTATGGCTAGCGGGGGTGCAAGAGACCCAGTACTTC. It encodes CASSLWLAGVQETQYF.

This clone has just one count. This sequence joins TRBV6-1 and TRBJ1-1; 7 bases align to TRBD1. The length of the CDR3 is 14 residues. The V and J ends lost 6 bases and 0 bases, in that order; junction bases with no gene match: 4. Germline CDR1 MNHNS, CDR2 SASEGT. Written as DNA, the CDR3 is TGTGCCAGCAGCCAGGGGGGCATGAACACTGAAGCTTTCTTT. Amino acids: CASSQGGMNTEAFF.

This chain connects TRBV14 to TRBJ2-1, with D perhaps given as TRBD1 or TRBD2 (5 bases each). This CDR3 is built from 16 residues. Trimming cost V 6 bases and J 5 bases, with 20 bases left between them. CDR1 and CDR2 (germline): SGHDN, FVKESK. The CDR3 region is CASRGVRGAPNNEQFF. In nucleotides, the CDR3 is TGTGCCAGCAGAGGGGTAAGAGGGGCCCCTAACAATGAGCAGTTCTTC. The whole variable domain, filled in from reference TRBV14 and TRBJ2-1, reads EAGVTQFPSHSVIEKGQTVTLRCDPISGHDNLYWYRRVMGKEIKFLLHFVKESKQDESGMPNNRFLAERTGGTYSTLKVQPAELEDSGVYFCASRGVRGAPNNEQFFGPGTRLTVL.

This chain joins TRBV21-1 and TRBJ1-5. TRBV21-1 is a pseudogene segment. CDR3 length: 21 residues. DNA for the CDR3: TGTGCCAGCAGCAAAGCGCTTTCGGGGAACCGGGAACAGTATAGCAATCAGCCCCAGCATTTT. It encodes CASSKALSGNREQYSNQPQHF.

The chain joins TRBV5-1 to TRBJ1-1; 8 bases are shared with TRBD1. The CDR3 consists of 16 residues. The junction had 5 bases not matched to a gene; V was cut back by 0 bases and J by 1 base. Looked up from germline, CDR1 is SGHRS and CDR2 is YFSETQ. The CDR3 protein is CASSLASTGENTEAFF. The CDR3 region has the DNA TGCGCCAGCAGCTTGGCTTCGACAGGGGAGAACACTGAAGCTTTCTTT. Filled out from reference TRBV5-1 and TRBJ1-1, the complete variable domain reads KAGVTQTPRYLIKTRGQQVTLSCSPISGHRSVSWYQQTPGQGLQFLFEYFSETQRNKGNFPGRFSGRQFSNSRSEMNVSTLELGDSALYLCASSLASTGENTEAFFGQGTRLTVV.

CDR3 loop: CASSFGLTTNYGYTF. The CDR3 DNA is TGTGCCAGCAGCTTCGGTCTGACCACTAACTATGGCTACACCTTC. The rearrangement uses TRBV5-4 and TRBJ1-2; D gene uncertain. Germline CDR1 SGHNT, CDR2 YYREEE (reference sequence). This CDR3 contains 15 residues. V lost 2 bases, J lost 0 bases, and 11 bases lay in between.

In nucleotides, the CDR3 is TGCGCCAGCAGCCCCGGACAAGACTATGGCTACACCTTC. It encodes CASSPGQDYGYTF. The chain uses TRBV5-1 and TRBJ1-2; D is perhaps TRBD1 (5 bases). Germline values: CDR1 SGHRS, CDR2 YFSETQ. The V end lost 4 bases, the J end lost 3 bases, and 10 bases lay between the germline ends. The CDR3 has 13 residues.

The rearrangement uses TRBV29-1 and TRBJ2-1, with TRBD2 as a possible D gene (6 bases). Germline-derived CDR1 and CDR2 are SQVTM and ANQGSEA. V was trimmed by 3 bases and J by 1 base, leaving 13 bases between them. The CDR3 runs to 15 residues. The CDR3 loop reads CSVEGGVTSYNEQFF. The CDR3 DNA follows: TGCAGCGTTGAGGGCGGGGTGACTTCCTACAATGAGCAGTTCTTC.

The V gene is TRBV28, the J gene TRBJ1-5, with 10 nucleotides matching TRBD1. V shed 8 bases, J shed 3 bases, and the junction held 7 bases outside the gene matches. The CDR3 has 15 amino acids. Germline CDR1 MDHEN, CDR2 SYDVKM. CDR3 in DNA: TGTGCCAGCTACCGGGACAGGGGTCCCAATCAGCCCCAGCATTTT. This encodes CASYRDRGPNQPQHF. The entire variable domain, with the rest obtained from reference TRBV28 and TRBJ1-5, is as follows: DVKVTQSSRYLVKRTGEKVFLECVQDMDHENMFWYRQDPGLGLRLIYFSYDVKMKEKGDIPEGYSVSREKKERFSLILESASTNQTSMYLCASYRDRGPNQPQHFGDGTRLSIL.

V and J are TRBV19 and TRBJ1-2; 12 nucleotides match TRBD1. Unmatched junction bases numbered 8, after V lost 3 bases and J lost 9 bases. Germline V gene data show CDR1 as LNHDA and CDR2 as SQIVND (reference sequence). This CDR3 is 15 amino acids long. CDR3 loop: CASSMGTGGALSYTF. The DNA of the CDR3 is TGTGCCAGTAGTATGGGGACAGGGGGCGCCTTGAGCTACACCTTC.

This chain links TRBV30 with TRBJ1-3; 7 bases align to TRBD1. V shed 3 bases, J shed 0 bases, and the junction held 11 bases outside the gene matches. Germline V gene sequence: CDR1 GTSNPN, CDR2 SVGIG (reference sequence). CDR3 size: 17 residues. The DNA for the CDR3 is TGTGCCTGGAGCGACAGACAGGGTAGGGGCTCTGGAAACACCATATATTTT. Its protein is CAWSDRQGRGSGNTIYF.

CDR3 region: CATSRVVGASGNTIYF. The CDR3 DNA follows: TGTGCCACCAGCAGAGTGGTAGGGGCTTCTGGAAACACCATATATTTT. The J gene is TRBJ1-3, the V gene TRBV15; possible D gene TRBD1, 5 bases. This CDR3 region has 16 residues. Germline CDR1 is LNHNV and CDR2 is YYDKDF (reference sequence). Trimming shortened V by 1 base and J by 1 base, and 11 bases separated the two germline ends.

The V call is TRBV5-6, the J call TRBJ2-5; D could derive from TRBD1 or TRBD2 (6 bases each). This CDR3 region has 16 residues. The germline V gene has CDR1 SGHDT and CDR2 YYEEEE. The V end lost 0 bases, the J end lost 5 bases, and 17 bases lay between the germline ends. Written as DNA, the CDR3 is TGTGCCAGCAGCTTGGAGGCAGGGGAGGTAGGGGAGACCCAGTACTTC. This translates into CASSLEAGEVGETQYF.

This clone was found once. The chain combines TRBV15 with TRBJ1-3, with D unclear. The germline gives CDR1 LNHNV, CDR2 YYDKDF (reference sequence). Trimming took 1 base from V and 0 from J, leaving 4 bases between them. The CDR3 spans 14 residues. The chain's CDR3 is CATSRVPSGNTIYF. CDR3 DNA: TGTGCCACCAGCAGAGTCCCCTCTGGAAACACCATATATTTT.

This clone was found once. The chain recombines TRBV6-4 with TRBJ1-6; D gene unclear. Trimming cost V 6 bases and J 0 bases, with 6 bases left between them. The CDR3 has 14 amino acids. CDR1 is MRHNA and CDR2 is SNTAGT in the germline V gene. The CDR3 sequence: CASRSSSYNSPLHF. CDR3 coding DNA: TGTGCCAGCAGGAGTAGCTCCTATAATTCACCCCTCCACTTT.